This T cell receptor beta chain emerged from a study of shared clonotypes between healthy human individuals. Study-wide results and caveats: The low donor count limited represented genetic and exposure-history diversity. Sampling covered nothing but blood. Tissue TCR repertoires likely differ from those found in blood.

Deep was the level at which the assay was run. Only in-frame clones appear in the TCRdb table, and some are missing; sequencing was by immunoSEQ multiplex PCR. The sample has 400,000 to 500,000 clones; roughly four fifths are singletons. Of note for this clone: Its antigen is not known.

V dropped 0 bases and J dropped 7 bases, with 13 bases sitting between them. Germline V gene data show CDR1 as MNHEY and CDR2 as SMNVEV (reference sequence). This CDR3 has 14 residues. When samples were unsorted, roughly 81 million PBMCs were used for genomic DNA. The chain joins TRBV27 to TRBJ2-7; D could derive from TRBD1 or TRBD2 (6 bases each). This TCR came from a woman aged 40 to 49 in good health. Some clones in this sample may be carry-over from other donors' samples. Sequences were obtained from PBMCs. The CDR3 nucleotides are TGTGCCAGCAGTTTATCGAGGGGGACTGTTGAGCAGTACTTC. Translation: CASSLSRGTVEQYF.